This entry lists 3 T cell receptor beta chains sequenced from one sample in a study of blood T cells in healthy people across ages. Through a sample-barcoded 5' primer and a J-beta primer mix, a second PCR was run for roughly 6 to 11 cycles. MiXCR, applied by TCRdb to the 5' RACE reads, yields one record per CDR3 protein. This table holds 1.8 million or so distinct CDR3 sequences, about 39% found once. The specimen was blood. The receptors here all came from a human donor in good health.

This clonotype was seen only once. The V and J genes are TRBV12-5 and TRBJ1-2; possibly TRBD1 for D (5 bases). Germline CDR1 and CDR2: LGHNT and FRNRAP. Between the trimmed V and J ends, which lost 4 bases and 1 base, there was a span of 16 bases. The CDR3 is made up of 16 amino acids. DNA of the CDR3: TGTGCTAGTGGTTGGGACCTGACGGGGTATAACTATGGCTACACCTTC. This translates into CASGWDLTGYNYGYTF.

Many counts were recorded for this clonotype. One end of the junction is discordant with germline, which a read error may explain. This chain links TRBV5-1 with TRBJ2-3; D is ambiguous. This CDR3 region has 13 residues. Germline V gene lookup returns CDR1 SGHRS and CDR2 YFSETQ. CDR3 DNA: TGTGCCAGCAGCTTAGAGGGCACAGATACGCAGTATTTT. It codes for CASSLEGTDTQYF.

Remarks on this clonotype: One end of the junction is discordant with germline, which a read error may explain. CDR3 sequence: CANSLAGTPYGYTF. CDR3 DNA sequence: TGTGCCAACAGCTTGGCCGGGACTCCTTATGGCTACACCTTC. The chain carries TRBV5-6 and TRBJ1-2, with D possibly TRBD1 on 5 matching bases. The CDR3 loop spans 14 amino acids. CDR1 and CDR2 from the germline V gene are SGHDT and YYEEEE.